This T cell receptor beta chain is drawn from a study of control samples from healthy donors and cancer patients. The data were produced by immunoSEQ multiplex PCR, yet TCRdb's version contains in-frame clones alone and is incomplete. The repertoire has about 53,000 clones, about nine tenths of them found once; the top ten carry around 15%. Germline V gene lookup returns CDR1 SEHNR and CDR2 FQNEAQ (reference sequence). The CDR3 length is 14 residues. V shed 5 bases and J shed 2 bases, with 12 bases lying between them. The V and J genes are TRBV7-9 and TRBJ2-5; D is uncertain. The specimen was PBMCs. This TCR derives from a man in his fifties or sixties with head and neck cancer. Here the CDR3 reads CASSPAREQETQYF. The CDR3 DNA reads as TGTGCCAGCAGCCCAGCGAGAGAGCAAGAGACCCAGTACTTC.